A single sample gave rise to the 9 T cell receptor beta chains below, sequenced in a study of T-cell reconstitution after alpha-beta-depleted transplantation in children. Preparation of the TCRbeta library used unique molecular identifiers. Each CDR3 protein gets one entry after TCRdb re-called the PCR reads with MiXCR. The table includes some 830,000 distinct CDR3 sequences, roughly 16% detected once. The source was PBMCs, mostly from graft donor cells, collected 360 days after TCRalphabeta/CD19-depleted stem cell transplant. The receptors here all came from a male patient between 10 and 17 years old who had a stem cell transplant for acute lymphoblastic leukemia, so the T cells may come from the graft donor.

The CDR3 here is CASNLGAGGPPYNEQFF. DNA for the CDR3: TGTGCCAGCAATCTGGGGGCGGGAGGCCCCCCTTACAATGAGCAGTTCTTC. The chain is built from TRBV12-3 or TRBV12-4 and TRBJ2-1, with TRBD2 identical over 8 bases. Trimming at V came to 7 bases and at J to 4 bases, leaving 15 bases not matched to a gene. The CDR3 has 17 amino acids.

The rearrangement joins TRBV19 to TRBJ2-1; 7 bases line up with TRBD2. J gave up 12 bases and V 5 bases, and 13 bases lay outside the gene matches. The CDR3 runs 14 residues. Germline CDR1 reads LNHDA; CDR2 reads SQIVND (reference sequence). The CDR3 coding sequence is TGTGCCAGTAGTTCCGACTCCAGGGAGGGTAGGCAGTTCTTC. As protein: CASSSDSREGRQFF.

This clonotype was counted a few times. The chain employs TRBV5-1 and TRBJ2-3; a weak D match, TRBD1 (6 bases). V gave up 2 bases and J gave up 0 bases, with 10 bases separating them. Germline loops: CDR1 SGHRS, CDR2 YFSETQ. The CDR3 has 15 amino acids. The chain's CDR3 is CASSFRGPSTDTQYF. CDR3 bases: TGCGCCAGCAGCTTCAGGGGACCTAGCACAGATACGCAGTATTTT.

This clonotype has more than one count but fewer than ten. The chain couples TRBV24-1 to TRBJ2-1; D gene unclear. In germline, CDR1 is KGHDR, CDR2 SFDVKD. CDR3 length: 15 residues. Trimming left V 4 bases short and J 1 base short, with 10 bases between. The CDR3 region has the DNA TGTGCCACCAGTGACCCCATACGGTCCTACAATGAGCAGTTCTTC. It is translated as CATSDPIRSYNEQFF.

In this sample, this clonotype turned up a few times. The chain joins TRBV27 to TRBJ2-7; D unresolved. V gave up 6 bases and J gave up 0 bases, with 6 bases separating them. Germline lookup yields CDR1 MNHEY and CDR2 SMNVEV (reference sequence). This CDR3 contains 12 residues. CDR3 protein: CASRRTSYEQYF. In DNA form, the CDR3 reads TGTGCCAGCAGAAGGACCTCCTACGAGCAGTACTTC.

This clonotype was detected ten times or more. The V and J genes are TRBV5-1 and TRBJ2-7, with TRBD2 matching 7 bases. V trimming: 0 bases; J trimming: 6 bases; junction bases outside the gene matches: 3. The CDR3 is 13 amino acids. CDR1 is SGHRS, CDR2 YFSETQ, per germline. For the CDR3, the DNA is TGCGCCAGCAGCTTGGTGACGGGAGGCGAGCAGTACTTC. This gives the protein CASSLVTGGEQYF.

The J gene is TRBJ2-7, the V gene TRBV6-1; D ambiguous. There are 14 residues in the CDR3. Between the trimmed V and J ends, which lost 4 bases and 1 base, there was a span of 11 bases. CDR1 MNHNS and CDR2 SASEGT come from the germline V gene. The CDR3 DNA reads TGTGCCAGCAGTGTGTATGGCGGATCCTACGAGCAGTACTTC. Translating gives CASSVYGGSYEQYF.

The V gene is TRBV20-1, the J gene TRBJ2-5; the D gene could be TRBD1 or TRBD2 (5 bases each). Trimming took 3 bases from V and 4 from J, leaving 15 bases between them. Per germline, CDR1 DFQATT and CDR2 SNEGSKA (reference sequence). The CDR3 runs to 14 residues. The CDR3 coding sequence is TGCAGTGCTAGGGGGGTGGCAGTCGCAGAGACCCAGTACTTC. This sequence encodes CSARGVAVAETQYF.

This clonotype was recorded many times. The rearrangement uses TRBV29-1 and TRBJ2-1; TRBD2 matches 13 bases. The CDR3 consists of 15 residues. CDR1 and CDR2 (germline): SQVTM, ANQGSEA. The V gene end was trimmed by 7 bases and the J gene end by 6 bases; junction bases not matched to a gene: 9. CDR3 sequence reads: CSGGLAGPSPNEQFF. CDR3 in DNA: TGCAGCGGGGGACTAGCGGGACCCTCCCCCAATGAGCAGTTCTTC.